These T cell receptor beta chains were read from a single sample in a study of blood T cells in healthy people across ages. TCRdb itself ran the 5' RACE reads through MiXCR, one entry per CDR3 protein. Of about 580,000 distinct CDR3 sequences listed, more than 45% are singletons. Source material: blood. Source of these receptors: a man aged 80 or over in good health. CDR3s include the opening cysteine and the closing phenylalanine or tryptophan. A D gene is named only where the DNA matches it firmly. Clone size is shown for a subset of rows, as once, few, many or a class of expanded clone.

d_call: .; v_call: TRBV10-3; j_call: TRBJ2-4; clone_size: .; cdr3_aa: CAISVGLRNIQYF; cdr3_nt: TGTGCCATCAGTGTGGGGCTAAGGAACATTCAGTACTTC
d_call: .; v_call: TRBV6-6; j_call: TRBJ2-5; clone_size: .; cdr3_aa: CASRPGASQETQYF; cdr3_nt: TGTGCCAGCAGGCCAGGGGCGTCCCAAGAGACCCAGTACTTC
d_call: .; v_call: TRBV14; j_call: TRBJ2-7; clone_size: .; cdr3_aa: CASSQDLVRVYEQYF; cdr3_nt: TGTGCCAGCAGCCAAGATCTTGTGAGGGTCTACGAGCAGTACTTC
d_call: .; v_call: TRBV12-3/TRBV12-4; j_call: TRBJ1-2; clone_size: .; cdr3_aa: CASSHRTNYGYTF; cdr3_nt: TGTGCCAGCAGTCACAGAACTAACTATGGCTACACCTTC
d_call: .; v_call: TRBV9; j_call: TRBJ2-1; clone_size: few; cdr3_aa: CASSVGRRNEQFF; cdr3_nt: TGTGCCAGCAGCGTAGGTAGAAGGAACGAGCAGTTCTTC
d_call: TRBD2; v_call: TRBV6-1; j_call: TRBJ2-7; clone_size: few; cdr3_aa: CASSVLAGGPEQYF; cdr3_nt: TGTGCCAGCAGTGTACTAGCGGGAGGGCCCGAGCAGTACTTC
d_call: TRBD1; v_call: TRBV7-9; j_call: TRBJ1-4; clone_size: .; cdr3_aa: CASSSRQGPNEKLFF; cdr3_nt: TGTGCCAGCAGCAGCAGACAGGGGCCTAATGAAAAACTGTTTTTT
d_call: TRBD1; v_call: TRBV7-2; j_call: TRBJ1-2; clone_size: .; cdr3_aa: CASSRDGGRGNGYTF; cdr3_nt: TGTGCCAGCAGCCGCGATGGTGGCAGGGGGAATGGCTACACCTTC
d_call: .; v_call: TRBV6-6; j_call: TRBJ1-6; clone_size: .; cdr3_aa: CTSSYARPINSPLHF; cdr3_nt: TGTACCAGCAGTTACGCCAGACCGATTAATTCACCCCTCCACTTT
d_call: .; v_call: TRBV21-1; j_call: TRBJ2-4; clone_size: .; cdr3_aa: CASSGTAGVNIQYF; cdr3_nt: TGTGCCAGCAGCGGTACGGCAGGGGTAAACATTCAGTACTTC
d_call: .; v_call: TRBV27; j_call: TRBJ2-5; clone_size: .; cdr3_aa: CASTKWGSGAQETQYF; cdr3_nt: TGTGCCAGCACCAAATGGGGTTCCGGAGCGCAAGAGACCCAGTACTTC
d_call: TRBD1; v_call: TRBV20-1; j_call: TRBJ1-2; clone_size: .; cdr3_aa: CSAPGDRGGYDYGYTF; cdr3_nt: TGCAGTGCCCCCGGGGACAGGGGGGGCTACGACTATGGCTACACCTTC
d_call: .; v_call: TRBV6-6; j_call: TRBJ1-2; clone_size: many; cdr3_aa: CASSDSGDGGYTF; cdr3_nt: TGTGCCAGCAGTGACTCGGGGGATGGAGGCTACACCTTC
d_call: TRBD2; v_call: TRBV7-9; j_call: TRBJ2-1; clone_size: few; cdr3_aa: CASRGLAGGYNEQFF; cdr3_nt: TGTGCCAGCAGAGGACTAGCGGGAGGGTACAATGAGCAGTTCTTC
d_call: .; v_call: TRBV6-5; j_call: TRBJ2-1; clone_size: once; cdr3_aa: CASSSRDPYDEQFF; cdr3_nt: TGTGCCAGCAGTTCCCGGGACCCCTACGATGAGCAGTTCTTC
d_call: .; v_call: TRBV7-2; j_call: TRBJ1-5; clone_size: .; cdr3_aa: CAIPRKAPQHF; cdr3_nt: TGTGCCATCCCTCGAAAAGCACCCCAGCATTTT
d_call: TRBD2; v_call: TRBV4-2; j_call: TRBJ2-7; clone_size: few; cdr3_aa: CASSQLAADYEQYF; cdr3_nt: TGTGCCAGCAGCCAACTAGCGGCAGACTACGAGCAGTACTTC
d_call: .; v_call: TRBV4-2; j_call: TRBJ2-7; clone_size: .; cdr3_aa: CASSQERALAVPYEQYF; cdr3_nt: TGTGCCAGCAGCCAAGAACGCGCACTAGCCGTCCCCTACGAGCAGTACTTC
d_call: .; v_call: TRBV7-9; j_call: TRBJ1-4; clone_size: few; cdr3_aa: CASSSKGGNEKLFF; cdr3_nt: TGTGCCAGCAGCTCAAAGGGGGGCAATGAAAAACTGTTTTTT